The TCR beta chain described here comes from a study of blood T cell repertoires in COVID-19. Germline V gene lookup returns CDR1 SNHLY and CDR2 FYNNEI. The CDR3 contains 13 residues. V shed 2 bases and J shed 3 bases, with 8 bases lying between them. The data were produced by immunoSEQ multiplex PCR, yet TCRdb's version contains in-frame clones alone and is incomplete. The table lists fewer than 250,000 clones, roughly 84% of them singletons. Sequencing used PBMCs or T cells enriched from blood (not recorded which). The TCR sequence derives from a man in his thirties or forties in a cohort exposed to, infected with or recovered from COVID-19 (not recorded which). This chain connects TRBV2 to TRBJ2-7; D is ambiguous. The CDR3, as DNA: TGTGCCAGCAGTGAAAACAGTTACTACGAGCAGTACTTC. Translated: CASSENSYYEQYF.